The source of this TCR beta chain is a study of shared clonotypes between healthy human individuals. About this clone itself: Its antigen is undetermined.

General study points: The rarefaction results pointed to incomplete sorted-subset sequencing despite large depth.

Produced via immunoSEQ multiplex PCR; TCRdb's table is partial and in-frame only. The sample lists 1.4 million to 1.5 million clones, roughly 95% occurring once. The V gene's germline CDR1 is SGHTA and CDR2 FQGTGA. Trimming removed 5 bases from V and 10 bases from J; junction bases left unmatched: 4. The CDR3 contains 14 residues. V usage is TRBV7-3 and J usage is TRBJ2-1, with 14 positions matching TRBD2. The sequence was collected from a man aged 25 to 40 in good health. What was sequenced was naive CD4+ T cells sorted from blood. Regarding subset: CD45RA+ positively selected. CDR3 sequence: CASSMGTSGGEQFF. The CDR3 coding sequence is TGTGCCAGCAGCATGGGGACTAGCGGGGGAGAGCAGTTCTTC.